These 20 T cell receptor beta chains were all obtained from the same sample, sequenced in a study of blood T cell repertoires in COVID-19. The assay was immunoSEQ multiplex PCR, and TCRdb's table has in-frame clones only and misses some. The sample lists about 140,000 clones, 75% to 90% occurring once. The specimen sequenced was peripheral blood. These TCRs come from a human donor in a cohort sampled during active COVID-19.

The chain recombines TRBV28 with TRBJ1-3; D not certain. CDR1 is MDHEN and CDR2 is SYDVKM in the germline V gene. V gave up 9 bases and J gave up 0 bases, with 12 bases separating them. CDR3 length: 14 residues. CDR3 in DNA: TGTGCCAGTTGGGCGGGGAGCTCTGGAAACACCATATATTTT. The encoded protein is CASWAGSSGNTIYF.

This clone appeared a single time. V gene TRBV18 combines with J gene TRBJ1-2, with 8 bases matching TRBD1. CDR1 is KGHSH, CDR2 LQKENI, per germline. Trimming cost V 4 bases and J 5 bases; bases outside gene matches: 24. The CDR3 has 20 amino acids. The CDR3 loop reads CASSLLPPRDRSHLPYGYTF. CDR3 nucleotides: TGTGCCAGCTCACTACTCCCTCCCCGGGACAGGTCTCATCTCCCTTATGGCTACACCTTC.

This clone was found once. The chain recombines TRBV5-6 with TRBJ1-1; D not certain. Germline V gene lookup returns CDR1 SGHDT and CDR2 YYEEEE. The CDR3 consists of 15 residues. The V gene lost 4 bases and the J gene lost 1 base, with 14 bases spanning the gap. The CDR3 protein is CASSRGPGKNTEAFF. CDR3 coding DNA: TGTGCCAGCAGCCGCGGCCCGGGTAAGAACACTGAAGCTTTCTTT.

This clone was picked up a small number of times. The chain employs TRBV10-3 and TRBJ2-2; 12 nucleotides align to TRBD2. This CDR3 is built from 18 residues. The trim removed 3 bases at V and 3 bases at J, leaving 8 bases unmatched. Germline V CDR1 and CDR2: ENHRY, SYGVKD. The CDR3 DNA reads TGTGCCATCAGTGACCCGACTAGCGGGAGCTTAGACACCGGGGAGCTGTTTTTT. It is translated as CAISDPTSGSLDTGELFF.

The V call is TRBV9, the J call TRBJ2-3; TRBD1 might be the D (5 bases). Trimming shortened V by 0 bases and J by 4 bases, and 12 bases separated the two germline ends. Germline V gives CDR1 SGDLS, CDR2 YYNGEE. This CDR3 region has 15 residues. The CDR3 DNA sequence: TGTGCCAGCAGCGTAGGTAATGGGGCCCCAGATACGCAGTATTTT. Residues: CASSVGNGAPDTQYF.

This clone was seen just once. The V gene is TRBV6-4, the J gene TRBJ2-1; 10 nucleotides match TRBD2. The CDR3 is 16 residues long. V lost 2 bases and J lost 5; bases outside the gene matches: 6. Germline-derived CDR1 and CDR2 are MRHNA and SNTAGT. CDR3 DNA sequence: TGTGCCAGCAGTGACGCTAGCGGGAGCGGAGACAATGAGCAGTTCTTC. It is translated as CASSDASGSGDNEQFF.

This clone appeared once. V usage is TRBV30 and J usage is TRBJ1-5, with TRBD1 identical over 8 bases. Germline lookup yields CDR1 GTSNPN and CDR2 SVGIG (reference sequence). The ends lost 5 bases at V and 5 bases at J; junction bases unmatched: 8. The CDR3 spans 14 residues. DNA for the CDR3: TGTGCCTGGGCCCCTAGGACAGGGTATCAGCCCCAGCATTTT. This translates into CAWAPRTGYQPQHF. The variable domain in full, with the rest retrieved from reference TRBV30 and TRBJ1-5, is SQTIHQWPATLVQPVGSPLSLECTVEGTSNPNLYWYRQAAGRGLQLLFYSVGIGQISSEVPQNLSASRPQDRQFILSSKKLLLSDSGFYLCAWAPRTGYQPQHFGDGTRLSIL.

CDR3 sequence: CATSDLGTGGARNTGELFF. Here the CDR3 DNA reads TGTGCCACCAGTGACTTAGGGACAGGGGGCGCACGGAACACCGGGGAGCTGTTTTTT. The rearrangement joins TRBV24-1 to TRBJ2-2; 12 nucleotides line up with TRBD1. V was pared by 4 bases and J by 1 base, with 9 bases of the junction left unmatched. Germline V gene sequence: CDR1 KGHDR, CDR2 SFDVKD. CDR3 size: 19 residues.

The chain employs TRBV10-3 and TRBJ2-6; D possibly corresponds to TRBD1 (5 bases). The CDR3 runs to 18 residues. Germline CDR1 is ENHRY and CDR2 is SYGVKD. The V gene lost 6 bases and the J gene lost 4 bases, with 22 bases spanning the gap. The CDR3 sequence: CAIREAKGKVEGANVLTF. In DNA form, the CDR3 reads TGTGCCATCAGGGAAGCCAAGGGGAAGGTGGAAGGGGCCAACGTCCTGACTTTC.

The chain uses TRBV5-5 and TRBJ2-4, with D perhaps TRBD1 (6 bases). Germline V gives CDR1 SGHKS, CDR2 YYEKEE (reference sequence). This CDR3 is built from 16 residues. V gave up 0 bases and J gave up 3 bases, with 13 bases separating them. CDR3 nucleotides: TGTGCCAGCAGCTTGGGCAGGGGCGCCGACAAAAACATTCAGTACTTC. Its translation: CASSLGRGADKNIQYF. Looking up the rest from reference TRBV5-5 and TRBJ2-4 gives the full variable domain: DAGVTQSPTHLIKTRGQQVTLRCSPISGHKSVSWYQQVLGQGPQFIFQYYEKEERGRGNFPDRFSARQFPNYSSELNVNALLLGDSALYLCASSLGRGADKNIQYFGAGTRLSVL.

V and J are TRBV18 and TRBJ1-5, with 7 positions matching TRBD1. CDR1 KGHSH and CDR2 LQKENI come from the germline V gene. The CDR3 has 16 residues. The J segment lost 5 bases and the V segment lost 3 bases, leaving 10 bases of the junction unmatched. The CDR3 region is CASSPPRGTGDQPQHF. The CDR3, as DNA: TGTGCCAGCTCACCTCCCAGGGGCACAGGGGATCAGCCCCAGCATTTT.

The V gene is TRBV5-4, the J gene TRBJ2-7; D is undetermined. CDR3 size: 14 residues. CDR1 SGHNT and CDR2 YYREEE come from the germline V gene (reference sequence). Trimming took 0 bases from V and 4 from J, leaving 11 bases between them. The CDR3 DNA is TGTGCCAGCAGCTTGGACGGGTCAAGGTACGAGCAGTACTTC. This gives the protein CASSLDGSRYEQYF.

V gene TRBV7-8 combines with J gene TRBJ1-2; D possibly corresponds to TRBD1 (5 bases). V gave up 5 bases and J gave up 0 bases, with 19 bases separating them. CDR3 size: 17 residues. CDR1 and CDR2 from the germline V gene are SGHVS and FQNEAQ. The CDR3 spells CASSPLHSGPPNYGYTF. In DNA, the CDR3 is TGTGCCAGCAGCCCGTTACACTCAGGGCCACCTAACTATGGCTACACCTTC. Looking up the rest from reference TRBV7-8 and TRBJ1-2 gives the full variable domain: GAGVSQSPRYKVAKRGQDVALRCDPISGHVSLFWYQQALGQGPEFLTYFQNEAQLDKSGLPSDRFFAERPEGSVSTLKIQRTQQEDSAVYLCASSPLHSGPPNYGYTFGSGTRLTVV.

The gene calls are TRBV9 and TRBJ2-3; 8 bases line up with TRBD1. This CDR3 region has 14 residues. Germline lookup yields CDR1 SGDLS and CDR2 YYNGEE. Trimming took 4 bases from V and 4 from J; bases not matched to a gene: 5. This chain's CDR3 is CASSPPGGADTQYF. The CDR3 DNA reads TGTGCCAGCAGCCCTCCAGGGGGCGCAGATACGCAGTATTTT.

This clone was seen more than once but under ten times. The chain is built from TRBV12-5 and TRBJ1-4; D call uncertain. The germline gives CDR1 LGHNT, CDR2 FRNRAP. CDR3 size: 15 residues. The V end lost 6 bases, the J end lost 0 bases, and 11 bases lay between the germline ends. The DNA for the CDR3 is TGTGCTAGTGGCAGCGGCGGGCCAACTAATGAAAAACTGTTTTTT. Residues: CASGSGGPTNEKLFF.

This rearrangement joins TRBV19 to TRBJ2-5, with 9 nucleotides matching TRBD1. This CDR3 region has 14 residues. Trimming removed 3 bases from V and 5 bases from J; junction bases left unmatched: 4. Per germline, CDR1 LNHDA and CDR2 SQIVND (reference sequence). In DNA form, the CDR3 reads TGTGCCAGTAGTATGGGACAGGGTGGGGAGACCCAGTACTTC. It yields the protein CASSMGQGGETQYF.

This clone was detected once. This sequence may be a read error, since a much larger clone differs from it by one base. The chain employs TRBV28 and TRBJ1-2; D ambiguous. Germline CDR1 and CDR2: MDHEN and SYDVKM. The CDR3 is 13 amino acids. Trimming pared 3 bases from V and 0 bases from J, leaving 5 bases between. The CDR3 spells CASSFQANYGYTF. The CDR3 DNA follows: TGTGCCAGCAGTTTTCAGGCTAACTATGGCTACACCTTC.

The chain joins TRBV10-3 to TRBJ2-3; a weak D match, TRBD1 (6 bases). The CDR3 runs 13 residues. Germline-derived CDR1 and CDR2 are ENHRY and SYGVKD. Trimming stripped 9 bases from V and 4 bases from J, with 14 bases between. The CDR3 protein is CAINPGDADTQYF. The CDR3 nucleotides read TGTGCCATTAACCCAGGGGATGCAGATACGCAGTATTTT.

This chain joins TRBV19 and TRBJ2-7; D is ambiguous. Germline CDR1 and CDR2: LNHDA and SQIVND (reference sequence). The CDR3 runs 14 residues. V lost 5 bases, J lost 1 base, and 12 bases lay in between. This CDR3 is CASSPISASYEQYF. The CDR3 region has the DNA TGTGCCAGTAGTCCTATTTCCGCGTCCTACGAGCAGTACTTC.

The chain has TRBV2 and TRBJ1-2, with TRBD1 as a possible D gene (6 bases). Per the germline V gene, CDR1 is SNHLY and CDR2 is FYNNEI. There are 15 residues in the CDR3. V lost 2 bases and J lost 3, with 13 bases in between. CDR3 protein: CASSESPGVDYGYTF. The CDR3 coding sequence is TGTGCCAGCAGTGAATCCCCAGGGGTGGACTATGGCTACACCTTC.